These T cell receptor beta chains were read from a single sample in a study of early stage breast cancer tumors. Some clones are missing from TCRdb's copy, which holds only in-frame ones; the method was immunoSEQ multiplex PCR. The data contain approximately 6,100 clones, nearly 80% of them singletons. Material for sequencing was normal breast tissue next to the tumor. The origin of the receptors is a person aged 65 to 85 with breast cancer. Each CDR3 is given with its conserved first and last residue. The D gene is left open where the match is weak. Clone sizes are given selectively: once, few, many, or a class where the clone is expanded.

>TRBJ1-5|NA|15|TRBV2|TRBD1
TGTGCCAGCAGTGAAGACAGGGGTGGCAATCAGCCCCAGCATTTT
CASSEDRGGNQPQHF
>TRBJ2-7|NA|15|TRBV28|TRBD2
TGTGCCAGCAATAAACTAGCGGGAGATAACAACGAGCAGTACTTC
CASNKLAGDNNEQYF
>TRBJ1-6|NA|14|TRBV5-6|NA
TGTGCCAGCACCCGGGCGGGGGGAGGCTCACCCCTCCACTTT
CASTRAGGGSPLHF
>TRBJ2-1|NA|15|TRBV5-5|TRBD2
TGTGCCAGCAGCTCCTCTAGCGGGGGGGTGGGTGAGCAGTTCTTC
CASSSSSGGVGEQFF
>TRBJ2-7|few|13|TRBV5-5|NA
TGTGCCAGCAGCTTGGCACAGGGCTACGAGCAGTACTTC
CASSLAQGYEQYF
>TRBJ1-1|NA|14|TRBV6-5|TRBD1
TGTGCCAGCAGTTACAGGGGGCGGATTACTGAAGCTTTCTTT
CASSYRGRITEAFF
>TRBJ2-1|NA|12|TRBV5-1|NA
TGCGCCAGCAGCTTAAGTGAGAATGAGCAGTTCTTC
CASSLSENEQFF
>TRBJ2-2|few|21|TRBV18|TRBD2
TGTGCCAGCTCACCGTTCAGGTTCACTAGCGGCTATAACGCGAACACCGGGGAGCTGTTTTTT
CASSPFRFTSGYNANTGELFF
>TRBJ1-1|once|15|TRBV19|NA
TGTGCCAGTAGTATGCCGGCGGGGGGACACACTGAAGCTTTCTTT
CASSMPAGGHTEAFF
>TRBJ1-1|NA|17|TRBV2|TRBD1
TGTGCCAGCAGCGCAAGGGGGACAGGGGGCGGGTACACTGAAGCTTTCTTT
CASSARGTGGGYTEAFF
>TRBJ1-1|NA|11|TRBV6-5|NA
TGTGCCAGCAGTTACTTCGGTGAAGCTTTCTTT
CASSYFGEAFF
>TRBJ2-6|NA|14|TRBV30|NA
TGTGCCTGGAGTCCCACGGCTGGGGCCAACGTCCTGACTTTC
CAWSPTAGANVLTF
>TRBJ2-2|once|16|TRBV13|TRBD2
TGTGCCAGCAGCTTTGGCGGGGGGGCCGTCAACGGGGAGCTGTTTTTT
CASSFGGGAVNGELFF
>TRBJ2-2|NA|16|TRBV4-3|TRBD2
TGCGCCAGCAGCGGGTTTGGGGGGGGTTGGACCGGGGAGCTGTTTTTT
CASSGFGGGWTGELFF
>TRBJ2-1|NA|14|TRBV7-9|TRBD2
TGTGCCAGCAGCTTCGGTCTGGGGGGGAATGAGCAGTTCTTC
CASSFGLGGNEQFF
>TRBJ1-1|NA|15|TRBV14|NA
TGTGCCAGCAGCCTGTCGCCCCAGCGAAACACTGAAGCTTTCTTT
CASSLSPQRNTEAFF
>TRBJ1-2|NA|15|TRBV5-1|NA
TGCGCCAGCAGCTTGGTTACAGGCCCTAACTATGGCTACACCTTC
CASSLVTGPNYGYTF
>TRBJ1-5|few|15|TRBV6-1|TRBD1
TGTGCGACACGCAGGGGGTCGATGAGCAATCAGCCCCAGCATTTT
CATRRGSMSNQPQHF
>TRBJ2-3|NA|16|TRBV25-1|TRBD2
TGTGCCAGCAGTGTTTATTTAGCGGGAGCCGGAGATACGCAGTATTTT
CASSVYLAGAGDTQYF
>TRBJ1-5|NA|14|TRBV28|TRBD1
TGTGCCAGCAGTCTAGGACAGGGCGATCAGCCCCAGCATTTT
CASSLGQGDQPQHF
>TRBJ2-1|NA|14|TRBV9|NA
TGTGCCAGCAGCGTAGTTCCGGGGTTTGATGAGCAGTTCTTC
CASSVVPGFDEQFF
>TRBJ2-3|NA|16|TRBV29-1|TRBD1
TGCAGCGTTGATAGGCTGGACAGGCCCTCGGGGGATACGCAGTATTTT
CSVDRLDRPSGDTQYF
>TRBJ2-3|NA|15|TRBV4-3|TRBD2
TGCGCCAGCAGCCGGACTAGCGGAAGCACAGATACGCAGTATTTT
CASSRTSGSTDTQYF
>TRBJ1-1|NA|14|TRBV9|NA
TGTGCCAGCAGCGCCGGACTGATGAACACTGAAGCTTTCTTT
CASSAGLMNTEAFF
>TRBJ1-5|NA|13|TRBV10-1|TRBD1
TGCGCCAAGAAGACAGGGGCCAATCAGCCCCAGCATTTT
CAKKTGANQPQHF
>TRBJ1-2|NA|12|TRBV29-1|TRBD1
TGCAGCGTAGGGGGCAGGGACTATGGCTACACCTTC
CSVGGRDYGYTF
>TRBJ2-1|NA|12|TRBV5-6|NA
TGTGCCAGCAGGTTGAGGGGCAATGAGCAGTTCTTC
CASRLRGNEQFF
>TRBJ1-2|NA|15|TRBV6-5|NA
TGTGCCAGCAGTTACTCGACAGGCAGGGTCGGCGGCTACACCTTC
CASSYSTGRVGGYTF
>TRBJ2-1|NA|15|TRBV7-3|TRBD1
TGTGCCAGCAGCTCTGGACAGGGATCCTACAATGAGCAGTTCTTC
CASSSGQGSYNEQFF
>TRBJ1-2|NA|13|TRBV5-1|NA
TGCGCCAGCAGCTTGTCAGGGGTCTATGGCTACACCTTC
CASSLSGVYGYTF
>TRBJ2-2|NA|13|TRBV6-6|NA
TGTGCCAGCAGCCTACAGAGCACCGGGGAGCTGTTTTTT
CASSLQSTGELFF
>TRBJ1-4|NA|16|TRBV15|NA
TGTGCCACCAGCCTCAGAGGGGGGGCAACTAATGAAAAACTGTTTTTT
CATSLRGGATNEKLFF
>TRBJ2-3|NA|12|TRBV7-9|NA
TGTGCCAGCAGCCTCGACTTCTTTACGCAGTATTTT
CASSLDFFTQYF
>TRBJ2-5|NA|16|TRBV18|NA
TGTGCCAGCTCACCATTTCCGCAGGGCCACCAAGAGACCCAGTACTTC
CASSPFPQGHQETQYF
>TRBJ1-2|NA|15|TRBV19|TRBD1
TGTGCCAGTAGTATCCCCGGACAGGGGATCTATGGCTACACCTTC
CASSIPGQGIYGYTF
>TRBJ1-2|NA|14|TRBV4-2|NA
TGTGCCAGCAGCCAAGCCTGGGCAGGGTATGGCTACACCTTC
CASSQAWAGYGYTF
>TRBJ1-5|NA|15|TRBV27|NA
TGTGCCAGCAGTCTCCAGGGAGGGCCCCCGAATCCCCAGCATTTT
CASSLQGGPPNPQHF
>TRBJ2-7|once|16|TRBV4-1|TRBD2
TGCGCCAGCAGCCAGATCCTAAGCCGGGAGGGGGACGAGCAGTACTTC
CASSQILSREGDEQYF
>TRBJ2-3|NA|15|TRBV7-2|NA
TGTGCCAGCAGCCCTACGGGACTTTCAACAGATACGCAGTATTTT
CASSPTGLSTDTQYF
>TRBJ1-2|NA|15|TRBV10-3|TRBD1
TGTGCCATCAGTTCGGCTTTAACAGGGGGCTATGGCTACACCTTC
CAISSALTGGYGYTF
>TRBJ2-2|NA|16|TRBV6-5|NA
TGTGCCAGCAGTTACCTTCTAGGATCGAACACCGGGGAGCTGTTTTTT
CASSYLLGSNTGELFF
>TRBJ2-1|NA|15|TRBV9|TRBD2
TGTGCCAGCAGCGCCACTAGCGGCTCCTACAATGAGCAGTTCTTC
CASSATSGSYNEQFF
>TRBJ1-6|few|14|TRBV5-5|TRBD1
TGTGCCAGCAGCTTACAGGGGTGGAATTCACCCCTCCACTTT
CASSLQGWNSPLHF
>TRBJ1-2|NA|14|TRBV5-4|NA
TGTGCCAGCAGCTTTCTTTCCGGGGGAGATGGCTACACCTTC
CASSFLSGGDGYTF
>TRBJ2-3|few|13|TRBV29-1|NA
TGCAGCGTTGAATCAGGGATCGCAGATACGCAGTATTTT
CSVESGIADTQYF
>TRBJ2-1|once|14|TRBV29-1|NA
TGCAGCAAAACGGGGGAAAGCTCCTACAATGAGCAGTTCTTC
CSKTGESSYNEQFF
>TRBJ1-6|few|15|TRBV5-1|TRBD1
TGCGCCAGCAGCTTGGCTGCAGGGGGATCTTCACCCCTCCACTTT
CASSLAAGGSSPLHF
>TRBJ2-7|NA|16|TRBV7-9|NA
TGTGCCAGCAGCTTACTGACAGTGTCGATCGACTACGAGCAGTACTTC
CASSLLTVSIDYEQYF
>TRBJ2-1|NA|14|TRBV28|TRBD2
TGTGCCAGCACCACGGCGGGAGCCAGGTATGAGCAGTTCTTC
CASTTAGARYEQFF
>TRBJ2-2|few|14|TRBV29-1|NA
TGCAGCGTTGAACACACCGCGAACACCGGGGAGCTGTTTTTT
CSVEHTANTGELFF
>TRBJ1-1|few|14|TRBV2|TRBD1
TGTGCCAGCAGTGTGACAGGGGGCAGCACTGAAGCTTTCTTT
CASSVTGGSTEAFF
>TRBJ1-1|medium-sized|15|TRBV7-2|NA
TGTGCCAGCAGCTTAGTTCTGGGCCTGAACACTGAAGCTTTCTTT
CASSLVLGLNTEAFF
>TRBJ2-5|NA|13|TRBV5-6|TRBD2
TGTGCCAGCAGCCCCGGGGGGTCAGAGACCCAGTACTTC
CASSPGGSETQYF
>TRBJ1-1|few|14|TRBV7-6|NA
TGTGCCAGCAGCCCAGAGGCCAGTGGCACTGAAGCTTTCTTT
CASSPEASGTEAFF